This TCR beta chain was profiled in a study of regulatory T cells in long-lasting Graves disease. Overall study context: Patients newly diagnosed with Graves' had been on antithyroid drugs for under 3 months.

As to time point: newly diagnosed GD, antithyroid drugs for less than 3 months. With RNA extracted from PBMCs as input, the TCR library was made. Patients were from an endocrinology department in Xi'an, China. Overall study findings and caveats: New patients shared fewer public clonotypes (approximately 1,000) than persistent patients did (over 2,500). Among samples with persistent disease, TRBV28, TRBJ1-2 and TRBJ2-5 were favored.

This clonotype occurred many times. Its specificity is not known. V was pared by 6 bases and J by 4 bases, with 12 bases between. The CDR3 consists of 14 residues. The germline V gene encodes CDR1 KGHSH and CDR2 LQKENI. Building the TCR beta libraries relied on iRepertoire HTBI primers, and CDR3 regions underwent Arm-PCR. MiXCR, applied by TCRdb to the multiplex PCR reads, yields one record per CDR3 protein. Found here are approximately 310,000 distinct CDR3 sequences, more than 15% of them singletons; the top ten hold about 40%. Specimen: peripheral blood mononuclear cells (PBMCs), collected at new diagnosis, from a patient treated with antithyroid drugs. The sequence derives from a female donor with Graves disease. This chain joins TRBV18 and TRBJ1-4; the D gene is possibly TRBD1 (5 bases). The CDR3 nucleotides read TGTGCCAGCTCGTCAGGGCCAAATAATGAAAAACTGTTTTTT. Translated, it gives CASSSGPNNEKLFF. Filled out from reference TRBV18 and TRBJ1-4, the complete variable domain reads NAGVMQNPRHLVRRRGQEARLRCSPMKGHSHVYWYRQLPEEGLKFMVYLQKENIIDESGMPKERFSAEFPKEGPSILRIQQVVRGDSAAYFCASSSGPNNEKLFFGSGTQLSVL.